There are a few counts of the clone carrying this T cell receptor beta chain. The CDR3 spans 14 residues. Germline-derived CDR1 and CDR2 are MNHEY and SVGEGT. The V end lost 2 bases, the J end lost 5 bases, and 12 bases lay between the germline ends. This specimen belongs to a study of T cells in Graves' hyperthyroidism and ophthalmopathy. TCR beta CDR3 regions were amplified from RNA. HTBI primers were used for first-round RT-PCR of the TCR CDR3. One entry per CDR3 protein, called by TCRdb with MiXCR from the multiplex PCR reads. The data show 550,000 to 800,000 distinct CDR3 sequences, approximately 15% seen once.

This TCR came from a man aged 45 to 65 with Graves' hyperthyroidism. The V and J genes are TRBV6-2 or TRBV6-3 and TRBJ2-5, with D perhaps being TRBD1 or TRBD2 (5 bases each). Source material: blood. The CDR3 region has the DNA TGTGCCAGCAGTTACCCTTCCAGGGACGAGACCCAGTACTTC. Protein product: CASSYPSRDETQYF.